This T cell receptor beta chain derives from a study of blood T cell repertoires in COVID-19. Study overall: The United States, Italy and Spain supplied acute and convalescent COVID-19 samples.

Germline V lookup: CDR1 SGHAT, CDR2 FQNNGV. The ends lost 0 bases at V and 2 bases at J; junction bases unmatched: 5. The CDR3 is 16 residues long. Libraries were prepared by immunoSEQ multiplex PCR; TCRdb keeps only in-frame clonotypes and omits some of them. The sample carries 300,000 to 350,000 clones, approximately 88% recorded once. Enrolled during active infection, Seattle patients were then followed longitudinally. Sequencing was done on a sample of peripheral blood. The chain joins TRBV11-2 to TRBJ2-3; the match to TRBD2 covers 7 bases. This receptor was identified in a man aged 25-45 years with COVID-19, enrolled during active disease. The CDR3 loop reads CASSLEGGTNTDTQYF. Written as DNA, the CDR3 is TGTGCCAGCAGCTTAGAGGGGGGGACTAACACAGATACGCAGTATTTT.